Following are 19 T cell receptor beta chains from one sample sequenced in a study of blood T cell repertoires in COVID-19. Measured with immunoSEQ multiplex PCR; TCRdb has only the in-frame clones, and not every one. This sample has 140,000 to 150,000 clones, with 70% to 90% found just once. Material for sequencing was peripheral blood. All receptors come from a human donor with acute or convalescent COVID-19. The donor label of this sample is uncertain.

The chain carries TRBV19 and TRBJ1-3, with 9 bases fitting TRBD1. Germline V lookup: CDR1 LNHDA, CDR2 SQIVND (reference sequence). The junction had 3 bases not matched to a gene; V was cut back by 10 bases and J by 2 bases. This CDR3 has 13 amino acids. The CDR3 nucleotides read TGTGCCACCCGGGACAGGGCTGGAAACACCATATATTTT. Its translation: CATRDRAGNTIYF.

V usage is TRBV7-9 and J usage is TRBJ1-1; D is ambiguous. Germline CDR1 SEHNR, CDR2 FQNEAQ (reference sequence). The germline V and J ends were trimmed by 2 bases and 3 bases, with 16 bases remaining between them. This CDR3 has 16 amino acids. CDR3 sequence (DNA): TGTGCCAGCAGCTTATTCCCTAGATCCCTGGACACTGAAGCTTTCTTT. Translating gives CASSLFPRSLDTEAFF.

The chain combines TRBV12-5 with TRBJ2-1; unclear D gene. CDR1 and CDR2 from the germline V gene are LGHNT and FRNRAP. V lost 6 bases and J 7 bases, leaving 4 bases between the germline ends. The CDR3 has 10 residues. The CDR3 bases are TGTGCTAGTGGCACTAATGAGCAGTTCTTC. Translation gives CASGTNEQFF. Together with reference TRBV12-5 and TRBJ2-1, the CDR3 gives the full variable domain: DARVTQTPRHKVTEMGQEVTMRCQPILGHNTVFWYRQTMMQGLELLAYFRNRAPLDDSGMPKDRFSAEMPDATLATLKIQPSEPRDSAVYFCASGTNEQFFGPGTRLTVL.

This rearrangement joins TRBV6-2 or TRBV6-3 to TRBJ1-5; 7 nucleotides line up with TRBD1. The junction had 8 bases not matched to a gene; V was cut back by 6 bases and J by 0 bases. The germline gives CDR1 MNHEY, CDR2 SVGEGT. The CDR3 spans 16 residues. The DNA of the CDR3 is TGTGCCAGCAGCCACAGGGGACAGCCTAGCAATCAGCCCCAGCATTTT. Its protein product is CASSHRGQPSNQPQHF.

The chain recombines TRBV5-8 with TRBJ1-5; D gene uncertain. Trimming took off 2 bases at V and 1 base at J, with 10 bases between the two ends. CDR1 is SGHTS and CDR2 is YDEGEE in the germline V gene. CDR3 length: 15 residues. CDR3 in amino acids: CASSFGSLSNQPQHF. CDR3 DNA: TGTGCCAGCAGCTTTGGGAGTTTGAGCAATCAGCCCCAGCATTTT.

The CDR3 coding sequence is TGTGCCAGCAGCCCCCGGACAGACTATTACGAGCAGTACTTC. Protein product: CASSPRTDYYEQYF. The V call is TRBV7-2, the J call TRBJ2-7, with D possibly matching TRBD1 (6 bases). The V end was cut by 5 bases, the J end by 4 bases, with 15 bases between. The germline CDR1 and CDR2 sequences are SGHTA and FQGNSA. The CDR3 has 14 amino acids.

The chain employs TRBV6-5 and TRBJ2-7; TRBD1 agrees at 9 bases. The germline V gene has CDR1 MNHEY and CDR2 SVGAGI. The junction had 6 bases not matched to a gene; V was cut back by 4 bases and J by 2 bases. This CDR3 region has 15 residues. The CDR3 DNA reads as TGTGCCAGCAGTTCCAGGGGACAGGGCACCTACGAGCAGTACTTC. Amino acid sequence: CASSSRGQGTYEQYF.

CDR3 sequence reads: CASSGGQQETQYF. CDR3 coding DNA: TGCGCCAGCAGCGGGGGACAGCAAGAGACCCAGTACTTC. The chain carries TRBV5-1 and TRBJ2-5; 7 bases agree with TRBD1. Germline V CDR1 and CDR2: SGHRS, YFSETQ. The V segment lost 4 bases and the J segment 2 bases; nucleotides outside the gene matches: 2. This CDR3 is 13 amino acids long.

J is TRBJ1-4 and V is TRBV19; TRBD1 might be the D (5 bases). This CDR3 region has 14 residues. V lost 5 bases, J lost 8 bases, and 15 bases lay in between. CDR1 and CDR2 (germline): LNHDA, SQIVND (reference sequence). The DNA for the CDR3 is TGTGCCAGTAGTTCCCGGGGGGGAAGAGAAAAACTGTTTTTT. Amino acid sequence: CASSSRGGREKLFF.

This CDR3 reads CATSDQGLRGYTF. The CDR3 DNA is TGTGCCACCAGTGATCAGGGCCTTCGGGGCTACACCTTC. The chain employs TRBV24-1 and TRBJ1-2, with D possibly being TRBD1 (5 bases). Looked up from germline, CDR1 is KGHDR and CDR2 is SFDVKD. V gave up 3 bases and J gave up 8 bases, with 12 bases separating them. The CDR3 totals 13 residues.

The V and J genes are TRBV19 and TRBJ1-1; 7 nucleotides match TRBD1. The germline CDR1 and CDR2 sequences are LNHDA and SQIVND (reference sequence). CDR3 length: 13 amino acids. With V trimmed by 4 bases and J by 7 bases, 6 bases remained unmatched. The DNA for the CDR3 is TGTGCCAGTAGTACGCCGGACAGGATTGAAGCTTTCTTT. Translation: CASSTPDRIEAFF.

There are many counts of this clone. The chain combines TRBV6-2 or TRBV6-3 with TRBJ1-1; no definite D call. V lost 2 bases to trimming and J lost 7 bases, with 8 bases between them. Germline values: CDR1 MNHEY, CDR2 SVGEGT. There are 12 residues in the CDR3. The CDR3 region has the DNA TGTGCCAGCAGTTACGGCGGCTATGAAGCTTTCTTT. Protein: CASSYGGYEAFF.

This sequence joins TRBV5-6 and TRBJ2-7; D not certain. From germline, CDR1 is SGHDT and CDR2 YYEEEE. V lost 2 bases to trimming and J lost 0 bases, with 9 bases between them. The CDR3 is 14 amino acids. DNA for the CDR3: TGTGCCAGCAGCTTCTCGCTGAGCTCCTACGAGCAGTACGTC. This codes for CASSFSLSSYEQYV.

The rearrangement links TRBV7-2 to TRBJ1-5, with TRBD1 matching over 8 bases. This CDR3 comprises 14 residues. Germline CDR1 and CDR2: SGHTA and FQGNSA. With 5 bases clipped from V and 7 bases from J, the junction kept 7 bases outside the gene matches. Here the CDR3 reads CASSQTGERQPQHF. As DNA, the CDR3 is TGTGCCAGCAGCCAGACAGGGGAGAGACAGCCCCAGCATTTT.

In this sample, this clone turned up once. V is TRBV4-1 and J is TRBJ1-2; the D is unclear. Germline CDR1 is MGHRA and CDR2 is YSYEKL. This CDR3 has 13 amino acids. V lost 0 bases to trimming and J lost 8 bases, with 10 bases between them. DNA for the CDR3: TGCGCCAGCAGCCAAGATCCCCCCGAGGGCTACACCTTC. It encodes CASSQDPPEGYTF.

CDR3 in amino acids: CASSAAGNQETQYF. CDR3 nucleotide sequence: TGTGCCAGTAGCGCCGCGGGGAACCAAGAGACCCAGTACTTC. The chain joins TRBV19 to TRBJ2-5; D perhaps matches TRBD2 (6 bases). Trimming removed 6 bases at V and 0 bases at J, with 11 bases between. The CDR3 contains 14 residues. Germline V gives CDR1 LNHDA, CDR2 SQIVND (reference sequence).

This chain links TRBV5-1 with TRBJ2-1, with 9 nucleotides matching TRBD2. V shed 6 bases, J shed 5 bases, and the junction held 6 bases outside the gene matches. This CDR3 spans 14 amino acids. CDR1 is SGHRS and CDR2 is YFSETQ in the germline V gene. The CDR3 DNA is TGCGCCAGCATTTCGGTAGCGGGAGACAATGAGCAGTTCTTC. This translates into CASISVAGDNEQFF.

The chain uses TRBV7-2 and TRBJ2-1, with TRBD2 matching 10 bases. Germline trimming cut 2 bases from V and 6 bases from J; bases unmatched to any gene: 4. The germline V gene encodes CDR1 SGHTA and CDR2 FQGNSA. The CDR3 covers 15 residues. CDR3 amino acids: CASSLLAGERNEQFF. The CDR3 DNA reads as TGTGCCAGCAGCTTACTAGCGGGAGAACGCAATGAGCAGTTCTTC.

The DNA for the CDR3 is TGTGCCAGCAGTACCGACGGACAGGGTTCACCCCTCCACTTT. Residues: CASSTDGQGSPLHF. This chain connects TRBV5-5 to TRBJ1-6; TRBD1 agrees at 8 bases. Unmatched junction bases numbered 7, after V lost 5 bases and J lost 9 bases. Germline V gives CDR1 SGHKS, CDR2 YYEKEE (reference sequence). This CDR3 contains 14 residues.